The entry below describes one TCR beta chain. This record belongs to a study of blood T cell repertoires in COVID-19. Original processing notes: Estimated nucleated cell counts came from reference gene primer amplification. Profiled with immunoSEQ multiplex PCR; TCRdb holds only in-frame clones, not every one. The DNA was the basis for D and trimming; V, J and clone size are from that table. Of some 74,000 clones detected, about 80% appear once; the ten largest clones hold over 40%. The CDR3 length is 13 residues. Germline CDR1 is DFQATT and CDR2 is SNEGSKA (reference sequence). V lost 3 bases and J lost 5, with 13 bases in between.

The sequence derives from a man older than 75 with acute or convalescent COVID-19. Material: peripheral blood. The chain uses TRBV20-1 and TRBJ1-2; no firm D call. The CDR3 DNA sequence: TGCAGTGCTAGTCAACAGTCGCCTTATGGCTACACCTTC. Residues: CSASQQSPYGYTF.